This TCR beta chain was obtained from a study of shared T cell receptors in the human thymus. V shed 2 bases, J shed 0 bases, and the junction held 8 bases outside the gene matches. This CDR3 contains 19 residues. Germline lookup yields CDR1 SGHDN and CDR2 FVKESK. Measured with immunoSEQ multiplex PCR; TCRdb has only the in-frame clones, and not every one. The data show approximately 730,000 clones, over 75% seen once. These data also featured in a second study, about human thymus T cells. As that report states: Thymic and blood repertoires appeared to show biased V and J gene usage. There were highly overlapping thymic repertoires among unrelated individuals, as related research reported.

The rearrangement joins TRBV14 to TRBJ1-6; 9 positions agree with TRBD1. The sequencing sample was made of thymocytes. The TCR comes from a girl less than two years old with a congenital heart defect. CDR3 loop: CASSQKRDRASSYNSPLHF. CDR3 in DNA: TGTGCCAGCAGCCAAAAAAGGGACAGGGCGAGCTCCTATAATTCACCCCTCCACTTT.